These 10 T cell receptor beta chains share one sample of origin, sequenced in a study of vaccination and CD4 T cells after COVID-19. These receptors have no known antigen. Cultured CD4+ T cell DNA was sequenced using the Oncomine TCR Beta short-read assay. TCRdb re-called the PCR reads with MiXCR, one entry per CDR3 protein. The sample holds roughly 15,000 distinct CDR3 sequences; 53% are singletons and the top ten take roughly 4.2%. This sample's treatment: roughly 10-day PBMC culture with coronavirus spike peptide pools or control peptides (ViraFEST assay). The sample in question was CD4+ T cells from blood, cultured in vitro, obtained before SARS-CoV-2 vaccination. These receptors all stem from a human donor who had recovered from COVID-19.

This chain uses TRBV12-3 or TRBV12-4 with TRBJ2-1; D is perhaps TRBD2 (6 bases). The J call may be wrong; the DNA end is better matched by TRBJ2-7. The CDR3 has 11 residues. The DNA of the CDR3 is TGTGCCAGCAGTTTCGGGGGAGAGCAGTACTTC. Its translation is CASSFGGEQYF.

CDR3 DNA: TGTGCCAGCAGCTTAGCGGGGCTAAACAATGAGCAGTTCTTC. Translation gives CASSLAGLNNEQFF. V gene TRBV7-2 combines with J gene TRBJ2-1, with a weak D call TRBD1 (5 bases). CDR1 is SGHTA, CDR2 FQGNSA, per germline. The CDR3 totals 14 residues. Trimming stripped 0 bases from V and 5 bases from J, with 8 bases between.

This clonotype has only a few counts. The J gene is TRBJ1-5, the V gene TRBV19, with no clear D. Germline V gives CDR1 LNHDA, CDR2 SQIVND (reference sequence). This CDR3 spans 14 amino acids. Between the trimmed V and J ends, which lost 10 bases and 0 bases, there was a span of 13 bases. The CDR3 DNA follows: TGTGCCACCCCCAAGGTCTATAGCAATCAGCCCCAGCATTTT. Encoded protein: CATPKVYSNQPQHF.

This clonotype is a singleton in its sample. This sequence joins TRBV11-2 and TRBJ2-1, with 12 positions matching TRBD2. Germline V lookup: CDR1 SGHAT, CDR2 FQNNGV. Trimming took 5 bases from V and 3 from J; bases not matched to a gene: 5. CDR3 length equals 16 residues. The CDR3 is CASSHSGLAGYNEQFF. For the CDR3, the DNA is TGTGCCAGCAGCCACTCGGGACTAGCGGGCTACAATGAGCAGTTCTTC.

This clonotype has just a few counts. The chain joins TRBV19 to TRBJ1-6; D ambiguous. Germline V lookup: CDR1 LNHDA, CDR2 SQIVND (reference sequence). CDR3 length equals 14 residues. V was shortened by 1 base and J by 7 bases, with 8 bases between the two germline ends. The CDR3 spells CASSIGQPNSPLHF. For the CDR3, the DNA is TGTGCCAGTAGTATAGGGCAGCCAAATTCACCCCTCCACTTT.

CDR3 in DNA: TGTGCCAGCAGCAGACGGAACACTGAAGCTTTCTTT. It is translated as CASSRRNTEAFF. This chain joins TRBV11-3 and TRBJ1-1; the D is unclear. V was shortened by 5 bases and J by 1 base, with 5 bases between the two germline ends. CDR1 SGHNT and CDR2 YENEEA come from the germline V gene. The CDR3 contains 12 residues.

CDR3 DNA sequence: TGTGCCAGCAGCTTATCGGTCTTCGATGAGCAGTTCTTC. Residues: CASSLSVFDEQFF. The V gene is TRBV7-2, the J gene TRBJ2-1; D is uncertain. The CDR3 spans 13 residues. Trimming shortened V by 2 bases and J by 8 bases, and 10 bases separated the two germline ends. Per the germline V gene, CDR1 is SGHTA and CDR2 is FQGNSA. Drawing the rest from reference TRBV7-2 and TRBJ2-1, the complete variable domain is GAGVSQSPSNKVTEKGKDVELRCDPISGHTALYWYRQSLGQGLEFLIYFQGNSAPDKSGLPSDRFSAERTGGSVSTLTIQRTQQEDSAVYLCASSLSVFDEQFFGPGTRLTVL.

The V gene is TRBV19, the J gene TRBJ2-1, with 7 bases aligning to TRBD1. Germline V gene lookup returns CDR1 LNHDA and CDR2 SQIVND (reference sequence). V lost 5 bases, J lost 0 bases, and 4 bases stayed unmatched. CDR3 length equals 15 residues. CDR3: CASSGGQYSYNEQFF. The CDR3 region has the DNA TGTGCCAGTAGTGGGGGACAGTACTCCTACAATGAGCAGTTCTTC.

This clonotype occurred a few times. J is TRBJ1-5 and V is TRBV19; D uncertain. The V gene's germline CDR1 is LNHDA and CDR2 SQIVND (reference sequence). Between the trimmed V and J ends, which lost 6 bases and 9 bases, there was a span of 21 bases. The CDR3 loop spans 15 amino acids. This chain's CDR3 is CASSKTLLGLLPQHF. The CDR3 DNA sequence: TGTGCCAGTAGCAAAACCCTCCTGGGCCTCCTGCCCCAGCATTTT.

The chain joins TRBV10-3 to TRBJ1-2; tentatively, D is TRBD1 (6 bases). This CDR3 comprises 14 residues. Trimming left V 2 bases short and J 7 bases short, with 14 bases between. CDR1 is ENHRY, CDR2 SYGVKD, per germline. CDR3 in amino acids: CAISEGTYRAGYTF. As DNA, the CDR3 is TGTGCCATCAGTGAGGGAACTTACAGGGCTGGCTACACCTTC.